Listed here is a single TCR beta chain. Antigen: not known. Primers: 60 Vbeta forward and 13 Jbeta reverse. Clones were read by immunoSEQ multiplex PCR, and TCRdb kept only the in-frame ones, dropping some. The clone table shows roughly 100,000 clones, with the ten largest holding approximately 15%. CDR1 and CDR2 (germline): LNHDA, SQIVND (reference sequence). CDR3 length: 14 residues. Trimming removed 10 bases from V and 5 bases from J; junction bases left unmatched: 6. The sample belongs to a study of cytomegalovirus exposure and HLA in healthy donors. Study summary: Drawn from HLA-typed donors, around 85 million unique TCRs were held in an early data release.

Findings and caveats of the study: The authors enumerated under 200 TCR beta chains as linked to cytomegalovirus. In a later analysis, an Asian-associated ancestry cluster reportedly showed fewer N-insertions than the approximately 620-donor mean.

Sequencing was done on a sample of PBMCs. V and J are TRBV19 and TRBJ2-2; 11 bases match TRBD1. The TCR sequence derives from a man in his forties or fifties in good health and CMV-seropositive. CDR3 loop: CATGTGGLTGELFF. In DNA, the CDR3 is TGTGCCACCGGGACAGGGGGTCTAACCGGGGAGCTGTTTTTT. The whole variable domain, remainder taken from reference TRBV19 and TRBJ2-2, is DGGITQSPKYLFRKEGQNVTLSCEQNLNHDAMYWYRQDPGQGLRLIYYSQIVNDFQKGDIAEGYSVSREKKESFPLTVTSAQKNPTAFYLCATGTGGLTGELFFGEGSRLTVL.